The 10 T cell receptor beta chains reported below all come from one sample, sequenced in a study of technical replicates of blood from a few donors (dated by TCRdb to the late 2010s). Libraries were prepared through the immunoSEQ multiplex PCR assay. TCRdb re-hosts the immuneACCESS table, in-frame sequences only. Its copies lack some clones; in the studies checked, an unresolved V gene accounts for under half of them, and the cause for the rest is not known. The sample table contains tens of thousands of clones; only one count was recorded for 90% of them. The leading ten clones occupy 4% to 5% of the sample. The sample was PBMCs. The receptors shown here come from a human donor in good health. Some clones in this sample may be carry-over from other donors' samples.

The gene calls are TRBV9 and TRBJ1-1, with 8 bases lining up with TRBD1. Trimming removed 3 bases from V and 10 bases from J; junction bases left unmatched: 5. The CDR3 is 12 residues long. Germline assignment: CDR1 SGDLS and CDR2 YYNGEE. CDR3 nucleotides: TGTGCCAGCAGCGCGATACAGGGGGGAGCTTTCTTT. This gives the protein CASSAIQGGAFF. Variable domain in full (rest from reference TRBV9 and TRBJ1-1): DSGVTQTPKHLITATGQRVTLRCSPRSGDLSVYWYQQSLDQGLQFLIQYYNGEERAKGNILERFSAQQFPDLHSELNLSSLELGDSALYFCASSAIQGGAFFGQGTRLTVV.

This clone was seen just once. The rearrangement joins TRBV29-1 to TRBJ2-2; 7 bases are a match to TRBD2. J lost 3 bases, V lost 3 bases, and 1 base had no gene match. The CDR3 sequence is 13 residues long. Germline CDR1 reads SQVTM; CDR2 reads ANQGSEA. The CDR3 sequence is CSVDAGDTGELFF. DNA of the CDR3: TGCAGCGTTGACGCGGGGGACACCGGGGAGCTGTTTTTT.

This clone was detected once. The chain combines TRBV21-1 with TRBJ2-5; TRBD2, the table's D call, lacks a check against the DNA. TRBV21-1 is a listed pseudogene. The CDR3 length is 16 residues. This CDR3 is CASSKASSGSRETQYF. CDR3 in DNA: TGTGCCAGCAGCAAAGCCTCCAGCGGGAGTAGGGAGACCCAGTACTTC.

The V call is TRBV7-3, the J call TRBJ2-1, with 11 nucleotides matching TRBD2. Trimming took 7 bases from V and 4 from J; bases not matched to a gene: 9. CDR1 and CDR2 (germline): SGHTA, FQGTGA. This CDR3 contains 16 residues. The CDR3 DNA follows: TGTGCCAGCACTCCTGGGGGACTAGCGGCTTACAATGAGCAGTTCTTC. This codes for CASTPGGLAAYNEQFF.

This rearrangement joins TRBV7-8 to TRBJ2-7, with D uncertain. V gave up 6 bases and J gave up 5 bases, with 11 bases separating them. The V gene's germline CDR1 is SGHVS and CDR2 FQNEAQ. The CDR3 runs 12 residues. As DNA, the CDR3 is TGTGCCAGCAGTGTAGCCCTCAACGAGCAGTACTTC. Encoded protein: CASSVALNEQYF.

This chain links TRBV5-4 with TRBJ2-3; 8 bases fit TRBD1. With V trimmed by 4 bases and J by 0 bases, 4 bases remained unmatched. The CDR3 loop spans 15 amino acids. CDR1 and CDR2 from the germline V gene are SGHNT and YYREEE (reference sequence). The CDR3 nucleotides read TGTGCCAGCAGCAATACAGGGGGTAGCACAGATACGCAGTATTTT. Amino acids: CASSNTGGSTDTQYF.

J is TRBJ2-3 and V is TRBV9; 8 nucleotides align to TRBD1. Germline CDR1 is SGDLS and CDR2 is YYNGEE. Unmatched junction bases numbered 5, after V lost 7 bases and J lost 4 bases. The CDR3 extends over 13 amino acids. CDR3: CASGDRLPDTQYF. In nucleotides, the CDR3 is TGTGCCAGCGGGGACAGGTTACCAGATACGCAGTATTTT.

The rearrangement joins TRBV2 to TRBJ2-5; D remains ambiguous. The germline V and J ends were trimmed by 1 base and 2 bases, with 5 bases remaining between them. This CDR3 is built from 13 residues. Germline CDR1 and CDR2: SNHLY and FYNNEI. The CDR3 loop reads CASSEELQETQYF. Here the CDR3 DNA reads TGTGCCAGCAGTGAAGAACTTCAAGAGACCCAGTACTTC.

This chain links TRBV5-3 with TRBJ2-7; D might be TRBD1 (6 bases). TRBV5-3 qualifies as an ORF whose function is uncertain. The CDR3 spans 14 residues. Trimming stripped 2 bases from V and 0 bases from J, with 9 bases between. This CDR3 reads CARSFRDTSYEQYF. CDR3 nucleotides: TGTGCCAGAAGCTTCCGGGACACCTCCTACGAGCAGTACTTC.

J is TRBJ1-1 and V is TRBV19, with TRBD1 matching 12 bases. V was pared by 9 bases and J by 4 bases, with 9 bases of the junction left unmatched. The CDR3 totals 15 residues. Germline loops: CDR1 LNHDA, CDR2 SQIVND (reference sequence). The DNA for the CDR3 is TGTGCCAGCGGGGACAGGGGGCGAAGAGGCACTGAAGCTTTCTTT. Protein: CASGDRGRRGTEAFF.